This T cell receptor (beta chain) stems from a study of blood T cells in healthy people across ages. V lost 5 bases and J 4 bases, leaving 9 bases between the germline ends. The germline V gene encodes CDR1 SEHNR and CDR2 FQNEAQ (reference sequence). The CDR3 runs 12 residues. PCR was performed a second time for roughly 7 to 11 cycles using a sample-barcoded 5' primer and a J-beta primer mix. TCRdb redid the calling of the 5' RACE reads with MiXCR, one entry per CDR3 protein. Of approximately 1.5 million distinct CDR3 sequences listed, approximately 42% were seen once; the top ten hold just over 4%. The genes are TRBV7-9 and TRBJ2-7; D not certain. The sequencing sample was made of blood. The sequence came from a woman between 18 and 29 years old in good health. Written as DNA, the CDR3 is TGTGCCAGCAGCCGCGAGGTTTACGAGCAGTACTTC. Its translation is CASSREVYEQYF.